The 5 T cell receptor beta chains listed next were all sequenced from one sample in a study of memory CD4+ T cells and cytomegalovirus serostatus. Profiled with immunoSEQ multiplex PCR; TCRdb holds only in-frame clones, not every one. The table records over 35,000 clones, roughly three quarters of them present only once. Single viable CD3+CD4+CD8-CD45RO+ cells were sorted as the memory CD4+ T cells. The sample consisted of memory CD4+ T cells from blood. The receptor set was obtained from an adult in good health and CMV-seronegative.

The genes are TRBV5-4 and TRBJ2-5; D is possibly TRBD1 or TRBD2 (5 bases each). Germline V CDR1 and CDR2: SGHNT, YYREEE (reference sequence). The CDR3 has 13 amino acids. V lost 4 bases, J lost 5 bases, and 12 bases lay in between. The chain's CDR3 is CASSPPGDETQYF. CDR3 in DNA: TGTGCCAGCAGCCCCCCCGGGGACGAGACCCAGTACTTC. Full variable domain (remainder filled in from reference TRBV5-4 and TRBJ2-5): ETGVTQSPTHLIKTRGQQVTLRCSSQSGHNTVSWYQQALGQGPQFIFQYYREEENGRGNFPPRFSGLQFPNYSSELNVNALELDDSALYLCASSPPGDETQYFGPGTRLLVL.

Only one count was recorded for this clone. The rearrangement uses TRBV27 and TRBJ2-7, with D possibly matching TRBD2 (5 bases). Germline V gene lookup returns CDR1 MNHEY and CDR2 SMNVEV (reference sequence). V gave up 5 bases and J gave up 3 bases, with 17 bases separating them. This CDR3 is 15 amino acids long. CDR3 sequence reads: CASSPRDPFNYEQYF. The CDR3 bases are TGTGCCAGCAGTCCCCGGGATCCCTTTAACTACGAGCAGTACTTC.

The chain combines TRBV28 with TRBJ2-4; TRBD1 matches at 8 bases. The CDR3 extends over 13 amino acids. Germline V gene sequence: CDR1 MDHEN, CDR2 SYDVKM. The trim removed 11 bases at V and 4 bases at J, leaving 7 bases unmatched. This chain's CDR3 is CACVDRAKNIQYF. The CDR3 DNA follows: TGTGCCTGCGTGGACAGGGCAAAAAACATTCAGTACTTC.

This chain joins TRBV6-6 and TRBJ1-5, with 9 nucleotides matching TRBD1. The germline CDR1 and CDR2 sequences are MNHNY and SVGAGI (reference sequence). The CDR3 contains 15 residues. The junction had 7 bases not matched to a gene; V was cut back by 6 bases and J by 4 bases. This CDR3 is CASSPGTGSNQPQHF. CDR3 coding DNA: TGTGCCAGCAGCCCGGGGACAGGGTCAAATCAGCCCCAGCATTTT.

The chain joins TRBV6-5 to TRBJ1-3, with D unclear. Trimming left V 2 bases short and J 0 bases short, with 8 bases between. This CDR3 spans 15 amino acids. Germline CDR1 is MNHEY and CDR2 is SVGAGI. The DNA for the CDR3 is TGTGCCAGCAGTTACGGTGGGAGCTCTGGAAACACCATATATTTT. Its protein is CASSYGGSSGNTIYF.